This T cell receptor (beta chain) originates from a study of T cell repertoires in cytomegalovirus infection. CDR1 SGDLS and CDR2 YYNGEE come from the germline V gene. CDR3 length: 14 residues. TCRdb reprocessed the reads with MiXCR, giving one entry per CDR3 protein. The repertoire includes 700,000 to 850,000 distinct CDR3 sequences, 32% of them detected once, and around 11% sits in the top ten. With regard to this clonotype: Its matching antigen is unknown. At one of its ends the junction is not consistent with the germline gene, which may arise from a read error.

This specimen was cultured CD8+ T cells from PBMCs, taken from culture after CMV antigen stimulation. The chain links TRBV9 to TRBJ2-3; 8 bases match TRBD2. The sequence came from a human donor in good health (CMV status not recorded). Some clones in this sample may be carry-over from other donors' samples. The CDR3 loop reads CTSSAGGGTDTQYF. The CDR3 nucleotides read TGTACCAGCAGCGCGGGGGGTGGCACAGATACGCAGTATTTT.